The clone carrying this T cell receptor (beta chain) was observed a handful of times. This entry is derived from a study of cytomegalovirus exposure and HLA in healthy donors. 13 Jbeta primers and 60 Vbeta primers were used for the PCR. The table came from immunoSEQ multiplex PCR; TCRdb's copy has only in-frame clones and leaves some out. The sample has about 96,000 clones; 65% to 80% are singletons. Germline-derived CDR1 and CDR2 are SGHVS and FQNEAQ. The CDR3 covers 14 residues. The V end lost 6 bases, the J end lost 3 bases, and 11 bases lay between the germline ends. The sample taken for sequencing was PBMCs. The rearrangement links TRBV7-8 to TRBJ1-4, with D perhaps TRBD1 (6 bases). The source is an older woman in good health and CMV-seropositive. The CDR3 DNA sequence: TGTGCCAGCAGACAGGGTCTGGCTAATGAAAAACTGTTTTTT. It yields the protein CASRQGLANEKLFF.